Following are 12 T cell receptor beta chains from one sample sequenced in a study of CD8 T cells in Susac syndrome (dated by TCRdb to about 2019). Libraries were prepared through the immunoSEQ multiplex PCR assay. RNA was extracted with the RNeasy kit and roughly 0.45 to 1 ug was reverse transcribed using random hexamers. TCRdb reprocessing: public reads trimmed at Q25 with fastp, clones called with MiXCR, in-frame beta chains kept. Records with the same CDR3 protein are collapsed into one entry carrying the most frequent genes and DNA. The sample data list 140,000 to 150,000 distinct CDR3 sequences, and approximately 94% of these were observed just once. The biggest ten clones account for 0.084% of the sample. The sequenced material came from CD4+ T cells from PBMCs. These receptors all stem from a human donor in good health.

The chain couples TRBV2 to TRBJ1-2; 9 bases line up with TRBD1. J was trimmed by 8 bases and V by 4 bases; bases with no gene match: 11. The CDR3 consists of 15 residues. Germline V lookup: CDR1 SNHLY, CDR2 FYNNEI. Here the CDR3 DNA reads TGTGCCAGCAGTGTGAACGGGGGACAGGGAGACGGCTACACCTTC. It codes for CASSVNGGQGDGYTF.

The CDR3 DNA reads as TGTGCCAGCAGCAAGGGACAGGGGTATGGCTACACCTTC. The encoded protein is CASSKGQGYGYTF. The V gene is TRBV6-2 or TRBV6-3, the J gene TRBJ1-2, with TRBD1 identical over 10 bases. The CDR3 spans 13 residues. CDR1 and CDR2 (germline): MNHEY, SVGEGT. The ends lost 6 bases at V and 5 bases at J; junction bases unmatched: 3.

V and J are TRBV4-2 and TRBJ2-1, with 13 bases matching TRBD2. Per germline, CDR1 LGHNA and CDR2 YNFKEQ. V was clipped by 1 base and J by 1 base; unmatched bases: 7. This CDR3 comprises 19 residues. In DNA, the CDR3 is TGTGCCAGCAGCCAAGGACTAGCGGGAGGCTGGGGATCCTACAATGAGCAGTTCTTC. It translates to CASSQGLAGGWGSYNEQFF.

This rearrangement joins TRBV12-3 or TRBV12-4 to TRBJ1-2; D gene unclear. The CDR3 consists of 12 residues. V dropped 3 bases and J dropped 8 bases, with 10 bases sitting between them. CDR3 residues: CASSFVGYGYTF. The CDR3 coding sequence is TGTGCCAGCAGTTTTGTTGGCTACGGCTACACCTTC.

The gene calls are TRBV10-3 and TRBJ2-3; 8 nucleotides match TRBD1. The germline V gene encodes CDR1 ENHRY and CDR2 SYGVKD. With 10 bases clipped from V and 4 bases from J, the junction kept 10 bases outside the gene matches. This CDR3 spans 14 amino acids. CDR3 in DNA: TGTGCCACTCAGGACAGGGTTCTGGCAGATACGCAGTATTTT. Its protein is CATQDRVLADTQYF.

The chain joins TRBV2 to TRBJ1-4; D is ambiguous. Germline loops: CDR1 SNHLY, CDR2 FYNNEI. V lost 8 bases, J lost 7 bases, and 14 bases lay in between. The CDR3 has 13 residues. The CDR3 here is CASGAGRGEKLFF. CDR3 nucleotide sequence: TGTGCCAGCGGAGCCGGACGAGGTGAAAAACTGTTTTTT.

The gene calls are TRBV18 and TRBJ1-4, with 9 bases identical to TRBD1. J lost 5 bases, V lost 2 bases, and 3 bases had no gene match. The V gene's germline CDR1 is KGHSH and CDR2 LQKENI. This CDR3 contains 15 residues. The CDR3 DNA reads TGTGCCAGCTCACCAACAGGGACAGGGAATGAAAAACTGTTTTTT. It encodes CASSPTGTGNEKLFF.

The rearrangement uses TRBV24-1 and TRBJ2-1, with a weak D call TRBD1 (6 bases). V was clipped by 3 bases and J by 6 bases, with 20 bases between them. Germline V lookup: CDR1 KGHDR, CDR2 SFDVKD. The CDR3 is made up of 17 amino acids. The CDR3 DNA is TGTGCCACCAGTGATGTCCGACACCCAAGGGGGTCCAATGAGCAGTTCTTC. Protein: CATSDVRHPRGSNEQFF.

The genes are TRBV19 and TRBJ2-5; the match to TRBD2 covers 12 bases. CDR1 is LNHDA and CDR2 is SQIVND in the germline V gene (reference sequence). The CDR3 contains 19 residues. After removal of 5 bases from V and 0 bases from J, the junction contained 13 bases not matched to a gene. The CDR3, as DNA: TGTGCCAGTAGTCTGAACGGGCTAGCGGGAGGGATAAACCAAGAGACCCAGTACTTC. Its translation is CASSLNGLAGGINQETQYF.

This chain connects TRBV12-3 or TRBV12-4 to TRBJ1-5; D gene uncertain. This CDR3 is 13 amino acids long. V was trimmed by 6 bases and J by 3 bases, leaving 9 bases between them. CDR3 coding DNA: TGTGCCAGCAGATTATTCGACAATCAGCCCCAGCATTTT. Its translation: CASRLFDNQPQHF.

The V and J genes are TRBV20-1 and TRBJ2-7; 7 bases map to TRBD2. CDR3 length: 12 amino acids. CDR1 is DFQATT and CDR2 is SNEGSKA in the germline V gene (reference sequence). J gave up 3 bases and V 6 bases, and 5 bases lay outside the gene matches. The DNA of the CDR3 is TGCAGTGCCGGACTAGAGGGCTACGAGCAGTACTTC. It codes for CSAGLEGYEQYF.

J is TRBJ2-7 and V is TRBV5-1, with TRBD2 as a possible D gene (5 bases). The CDR3 runs 14 residues. Deletions cut 5 bases from V and 3 bases from J, with 15 bases between. CDR1 is SGHRS and CDR2 is YFSETQ in the germline V gene. The chain's CDR3 is CASRRGRADYEQYF. The CDR3 DNA follows: TGCGCCAGCAGACGAGGGCGAGCGGACTACGAGCAGTACTTC.